One sample yielded the 15 T cell receptor beta chains listed below, sequenced in a study of shared clonotypes between healthy human individuals. Repertoires were generated with immunoSEQ multiplex PCR, while TCRdb's copy carries only in-frame clones and drops some. The table lists roughly 2.6 million clones, more than 80% of them singletons, with 0.11% to 0.15% in the top ten. Sequencing was done on a sample of naive CD4+ T cells sorted from blood. Subset of the sample: CD45RA+ positively selected. The receptors derive from a man between 18 and 29 years old in good health.

The genes are TRBV18 and TRBJ2-7, with D possibly matching TRBD2 (5 bases). From germline, CDR1 is KGHSH and CDR2 LQKENI. Trimming took off 2 bases at V and 3 bases at J, with 11 bases between the two ends. The CDR3 loop spans 14 amino acids. The CDR3 region has the DNA TGTGCCAGCTCACCATCGGCGGGTTTCTACGAGCAGTACTTC. Translated: CASSPSAGFYEQYF. Based on the CDR3 plus reference TRBV18 and TRBJ2-7, the full variable domain is NAGVMQNPRHLVRRRGQEARLRCSPMKGHSHVYWYRQLPEEGLKFMVYLQKENIIDESGMPKERFSAEFPKEGPSILRIQQVVRGDSAAYFCASSPSAGFYEQYFGPGTRLTVT.

This chain connects TRBV5-1 to TRBJ2-1; tentatively, D is TRBD2 (7 bases). Looked up from germline, CDR1 is SGHRS and CDR2 is YFSETQ. The V end was cut by 4 bases, the J end by 7 bases, with 21 bases between. The CDR3 extends over 16 amino acids. The CDR3 region is CASSPRPGGPGNEQFF. CDR3 DNA: TGCGCCAGCAGCCCTCGTCCCGGGGGGCCCGGTAATGAGCAGTTCTTC.

The chain is built from TRBV5-4 and TRBJ2-7; D is perhaps TRBD2 (6 bases). This CDR3 spans 15 amino acids. Germline lookup yields CDR1 SGHNT and CDR2 YYREEE (reference sequence). V lost 3 bases to trimming and J lost 3 bases, with 16 bases between them. CDR3 nucleotide sequence: TGTGCCAGCAGCTCGACCGGGACTCTGATCTACGAGCAGTACTTC. It specifies CASSSTGTLIYEQYF.

The CDR3 sequence is CASSPDDIPYEQYF. CDR3 sequence (DNA): TGTGCCAGCTCACCAGATGACATTCCCTACGAGCAGTACTTC. The rearrangement links TRBV18 to TRBJ2-7; D ambiguous. Germline V gives CDR1 KGHSH, CDR2 LQKENI. The ends were cut back, 2 bases at V and 2 bases at J, with 10 bases in the middle. The CDR3 is 14 residues long.

The chain uses TRBV6-6 and TRBJ1-1, with 8 positions matching TRBD1. Germline CDR1 MNHNY, CDR2 SVGAGI (reference sequence). The CDR3 is 15 residues long. The junction had 3 bases not matched to a gene; V was cut back by 2 bases and J by 1 base. CDR3 nucleotides: TGTGCCAGCAGTTACCCGACAGGGGCGAACACTGAAGCTTTCTTT. This sequence encodes CASSYPTGANTEAFF.

This chain connects TRBV7-2 to TRBJ2-2; D is undetermined. Trimming cost V 8 bases and J 1 base, with 11 bases left between them. This CDR3 is built from 14 residues. CDR1 and CDR2 (germline): SGHTA, FQGNSA. DNA for the CDR3: TGTGCCAGCTGTACACGAATGAACACCGGGGAGCTGTTTTTT. Translation: CASCTRMNTGELFF.

V is TRBV5-1 and J is TRBJ1-2; D possibly corresponds to TRBD1 (5 bases). This CDR3 region has 15 residues. CDR1 SGHRS and CDR2 YFSETQ come from the germline V gene. V was shortened by 2 bases and J by 7 bases, with 18 bases between the two germline ends. The CDR3 DNA is TGCGCCAGCAGCTTCGATGGCAGCCTCCAGGGTGGCTACACCTTC. Amino acid sequence: CASSFDGSLQGGYTF.

A word on this clone: The identical CDR3 is also encoded by other nucleotide sequences in the sample. The chain joins TRBV4-1 to TRBJ2-5; the D is unclear. In germline, CDR1 is MGHRA, CDR2 YSYEKL. Deletions cut 3 bases from V and 0 bases from J, with 5 bases between. This CDR3 has 13 residues. CDR3 coding DNA: TGCGCCAGCAGCCAGACCTACCAAGAGACCCAGTACTTC. Residues: CASSQTYQETQYF.

The chain employs TRBV7-6 and TRBJ2-7; D is unresolved. This CDR3 is built from 14 residues. Trimming removed 5 bases at V and 0 bases at J, with 11 bases between. Germline loops: CDR1 SGHVS, CDR2 FNYEAQ. The CDR3 sequence: CASSPFESSYEQYF. The CDR3, as DNA: TGTGCCAGCAGCCCATTCGAGAGCTCCTACGAGCAGTACTTC.

The chain employs TRBV29-1 and TRBJ2-1; a possible D gene is TRBD1 (5 bases). The V end lost 2 bases, the J end lost 8 bases, and 19 bases lay between the germline ends. This CDR3 spans 15 amino acids. Germline V gene lookup returns CDR1 SQVTM and CDR2 ANQGSEA. CDR3 residues: CSVEPGQGRVYEQFF. CDR3 bases: TGCAGCGTTGAACCCGGGCAGGGAAGAGTCTATGAGCAGTTCTTC.

The chain recombines TRBV2 with TRBJ2-1, with TRBD1 identical over 7 bases. This CDR3 is 13 amino acids long. The ends lost 7 bases at V and 4 bases at J; junction bases unmatched: 4. The V gene's germline CDR1 is SNHLY and CDR2 FYNNEI. The DNA for the CDR3 is TGTGCCAGCACCTGGACAGGTTACAATGAGCAGTTCTTC. Its translation: CASTWTGYNEQFF.

The chain employs TRBV30 and TRBJ2-1, with 10 bases lining up with TRBD1. This CDR3 region has 13 residues. Germline CDR1 is GTSNPN and CDR2 is SVGIG (reference sequence). J was trimmed by 2 bases and V by 8 bases; bases with no gene match: 3. The CDR3, as DNA: TGTGCCGGACAGGGGGACGCCTACAATGAGCAGTTCTTC. Translated, it gives CAGQGDAYNEQFF.

V and J are TRBV11-2 and TRBJ2-7, with a possible D match to TRBD1 (5 bases). The CDR3 is 15 amino acids. CDR1 is SGHAT, CDR2 FQNNGV, per germline. V was shortened by 1 base and J by 5 bases, with 15 bases between the two germline ends. The CDR3 DNA reads as TGTGCCAGCAGCTTAGGGGGTGTTGGGGCCCACGAGCAGTACTTC. It codes for CASSLGGVGAHEQYF.

The CDR3 region has the DNA TGTGCCAGCAGCCCGCTTAGAGGGGGCGGGACCACCGGGGAGCTGTTTTTT. Translation gives CASSPLRGGGTTGELFF. The V call is TRBV2, the J call TRBJ2-2; tentative D call: TRBD1 (7 bases). V lost 6 bases and J 4 bases, leaving 21 bases between the germline ends. The CDR3 consists of 17 residues. Germline V gene sequence: CDR1 SNHLY, CDR2 FYNNEI.

This chain links TRBV5-1 with TRBJ1-2; no clear D gene. Germline V gene lookup returns CDR1 SGHRS and CDR2 YFSETQ. The CDR3 spans 13 residues. V was clipped by 5 bases and J by 5 bases, with 13 bases between them. The CDR3 spells CASSLSSPYGYTF. The CDR3 bases are TGCGCCAGCAGTCTTTCTTCGCCATATGGCTACACCTTC.